This passage covers 29 T cell receptor beta chains from one sample sequenced in a study of T cell responses to AZD1222 COVID-19 vaccine. The table came from immunoSEQ multiplex PCR; TCRdb's copy has only in-frame clones and leaves some out. The sample lists 95,000 to 150,000 clones, roughly 84% occurring once. This sample comprised peripheral blood, obtained 28 days after the second AZD1222 dose. These receptors were obtained from an adult who received the AZD1222 COVID-19 vaccine.

The rearrangement uses TRBV18 and TRBJ2-1; D not certain. Trimming stripped 6 bases from V and 0 bases from J, with 15 bases between. In germline, CDR1 is KGHSH, CDR2 LQKENI. The CDR3 is 16 amino acids. The CDR3 nucleotides are TGTGCCAGCTCCAGACTCCACGCGAACTCCTACAATGAGCAGTTCTTC. This translates into CASSRLHANSYNEQFF.

This clone has a single count. The chain has TRBV28 and TRBJ2-7; D call uncertain. There are 14 residues in the CDR3. Trimming left V 3 bases short and J 2 bases short, with 11 bases between. The germline gives CDR1 MDHEN, CDR2 SYDVKM. CDR3 protein: CASSFSSEPYEQYF. CDR3 bases: TGTGCCAGCAGTTTCTCATCGGAACCCTACGAGCAGTACTTC.

The chain combines TRBV5-1 with TRBJ1-1; D remains unclear. This CDR3 is built from 15 residues. Germline CDR1 is SGHRS and CDR2 is YFSETQ. Trimming took off 3 bases at V and 1 base at J, with 13 bases between the two ends. This CDR3 is CASSSAADSNTEAFF. The CDR3 DNA sequence: TGCGCCAGCAGCTCCGCGGCGGATTCGAACACTGAAGCTTTCTTT.

V is TRBV2 and J is TRBJ1-5, with D maybe TRBD1 (6 bases). This CDR3 is 13 amino acids long. Trimming pared 5 bases from V and 3 bases from J, leaving 8 bases between. Germline V CDR1 and CDR2: SNHLY, FYNNEI. Here the CDR3 DNA reads TGTGCCAGCAGTCGGGACACCAATCAGCCCCAGCATTTT. It codes for CASSRDTNQPQHF.

The J gene is TRBJ1-3, the V gene TRBV4-3, with TRBD1 matching 7 bases. Germline-derived CDR1 and CDR2 are LGHNA and YSLEER. The CDR3 length is 16 residues. The V segment lost 0 bases and the J segment 12 bases; nucleotides outside the gene matches: 14. The CDR3 coding sequence is TGCGCCAGCAGCCAAGATCGGGTCGGGATCACAGGGGTCATATATTTT. Translated, it gives CASSQDRVGITGVIYF.

The chain employs TRBV28 and TRBJ2-7, with 9 nucleotides matching TRBD1. Germline CDR1 and CDR2: MDHEN and SYDVKM. The ends lost 6 bases at V and 4 bases at J; junction bases unmatched: 4. The CDR3 runs 13 residues. CDR3 amino acids: CASRTGGIYEQYF. Written as DNA, the CDR3 is TGTGCCAGCAGAACAGGGGGCATATACGAGCAGTACTTC.

This rearrangement joins TRBV28 to TRBJ1-2; 7 positions agree with TRBD1. Germline V gene lookup returns CDR1 MDHEN and CDR2 SYDVKM. CDR3 length equals 15 residues. The J segment lost 3 bases and the V segment lost 4 bases, leaving 8 bases of the junction unmatched. For the CDR3, the DNA is TGTGCCAGCAGTTCCGGGACAGCAACTTACTATGGCTACACCTTC. It encodes CASSSGTATYYGYTF.

The chain couples TRBV24-1 to TRBJ2-7, with D unresolved. This CDR3 comprises 13 residues. CDR1 is KGHDR and CDR2 is SFDVKD in the germline V gene. Trimming cost V 3 bases and J 2 bases, with 7 bases left between them. This chain's CDR3 is CATSDTTAYEQYF. CDR3 sequence (DNA): TGTGCCACCAGTGATACAACTGCCTACGAGCAGTACTTC.

The chain employs TRBV10-3 and TRBJ2-4, with a tentative D call TRBD2 (6 bases). Trimming cost V 0 bases and J 0 bases, with 18 bases left between them. The CDR3 totals 19 residues. Germline V gene sequence: CDR1 ENHRY, CDR2 SYGVKD. The CDR3 nucleotides are TGTGCCATCAGTGAGTCACGGGACTCGGGGGTGGGAGCCAAAAACATTCAGTACTTC. It yields the protein CAISESRDSGVGAKNIQYF.

This clone was seen a few times. This chain links TRBV5-1 with TRBJ2-1; D is undetermined. The CDR3 extends over 14 amino acids. V gave up 1 base and J gave up 9 bases, with 14 bases separating them. Germline V gives CDR1 SGHRS, CDR2 YFSETQ. The CDR3 sequence: CASSLYTSHTEQFF. The DNA of the CDR3 is TGCGCCAGCAGCTTGTATACTTCCCATACTGAGCAGTTCTTC.

The rearrangement uses TRBV6-5 and TRBJ2-1, with D tentatively TRBD1 (6 bases). Looked up from germline, CDR1 is MNHEY and CDR2 is SVGAGI. CDR3 length: 14 residues. The V and J ends lost 4 bases and 7 bases respectively, with 14 bases between them. The CDR3 DNA reads as TGTGCCAGCAGTTTATCACAGGGCATAAATGAGCAGTTCTTC. This translates into CASSLSQGINEQFF.

The chain has TRBV12-3 or TRBV12-4 and TRBJ2-7, with 8 bases that match TRBD1. The CDR3 covers 13 residues. V shed 4 bases, J shed 4 bases, and the junction held 3 bases outside the gene matches. The CDR3 protein is CASSSTGGYEQYF. CDR3 bases: TGTGCCAGCAGTTCTACAGGGGGGTACGAGCAGTACTTC.

This clone was picked up a small number of times. This chain links TRBV7-2 with TRBJ1-1, with 9 positions matching TRBD1. Trimming cost V 6 bases and J 1 base; bases outside gene matches: 3. The CDR3 is made up of 14 amino acids. Germline V gene data show CDR1 as SGHTA and CDR2 as FQGNSA. DNA for the CDR3: TGTGCCAGCAGAACGACAGGGGGGAACACTGAAGCTTTCTTT. This sequence encodes CASRTTGGNTEAFF.

This rearrangement joins TRBV7-2 to TRBJ2-2, with unresolved D. Per the germline V gene, CDR1 is SGHTA and CDR2 is FQGNSA. V was trimmed by 4 bases and J by 1 base, leaving 1 base between them. The length of the CDR3 is 12 residues. CDR3 coding DNA: TGTGCCAGCAGCTGGAACACCGGGGAGCTGTTTTTT. Protein product: CASSWNTGELFF.

The V and J genes are TRBV5-1 and TRBJ2-5, with TRBD1 as a possible D gene (5 bases). Trimming cost V 3 bases and J 1 base, with 13 bases left between them. The CDR3 spans 15 residues. Germline V lookup: CDR1 SGHRS, CDR2 YFSETQ. In DNA form, the CDR3 reads TGCGCCAGCAGCTCCACTCCCGACAGCCAAGAGACCCAGTACTTC. As protein: CASSSTPDSQETQYF.

The genes are TRBV9 and TRBJ2-5; possibly TRBD1 for D (5 bases). From germline, CDR1 is SGDLS and CDR2 YYNGEE. The CDR3 is 14 residues long. The germline V and J ends were trimmed by 0 bases and 4 bases, with 10 bases remaining between them. CDR3 sequence reads: CASSVVGDRETQYF. CDR3 DNA sequence: TGTGCCAGCAGCGTAGTAGGGGATCGAGAGACCCAGTACTTC. Using reference TRBV9 and TRBJ2-5 for the parts outside the CDR3, the full variable domain is DSGVTQTPKHLITATGQRVTLRCSPRSGDLSVYWYQQSLDQGLQFLIQYYNGEERAKGNILERFSAQQFPDLHSELNLSSLELGDSALYFCASSVVGDRETQYFGPGTRLLVL.

The rearrangement joins TRBV9 to TRBJ1-3; no clear D gene. The CDR3 has 15 residues. Germline V gene lookup returns CDR1 SGDLS and CDR2 YYNGEE. The V end lost 0 bases, the J end lost 4 bases, and 11 bases lay between the germline ends. CDR3 bases: TGTGCCAGCAGCGTAGTAGAAGGCCCAGGAAACACCATATATTTT. This translates into CASSVVEGPGNTIYF.

V usage is TRBV6-1 and J usage is TRBJ1-6; D is uncertain. CDR3 size: 16 residues. Trimming took 1 base from V and 7 from J, leaving 14 bases between them. Germline CDR1 and CDR2: MNHNS and SASEGT. The CDR3 loop reads CASSEGFWPGNSPLHF. CDR3 DNA sequence: TGTGCCAGCAGTGAAGGTTTCTGGCCAGGAAATTCACCCCTCCACTTT.

The V gene is TRBV7-6, the J gene TRBJ2-1, with D tentatively TRBD2 (5 bases). Per germline, CDR1 SGHVS and CDR2 FNYEAQ. The CDR3 is made up of 14 amino acids. Trimming took 1 base from V and 10 from J, leaving 14 bases between them. The CDR3: CASSLELETSEQFF. The CDR3 DNA reads TGTGCCAGCAGCTTAGAACTAGAGACGAGCGAGCAGTTCTTC.

The chain carries TRBV29-1 and TRBJ1-2; D remains unclear. Trimming removed 3 bases at V and 7 bases at J, with 6 bases between. Looked up from germline, CDR1 is SQVTM and CDR2 is ANQGSEA. This CDR3 is 10 amino acids long. The CDR3 loop is CSVETVGYTF. The CDR3 DNA follows: TGCAGCGTTGAGACGGTTGGCTACACCTTC.

This chain joins TRBV5-1 and TRBJ2-5; D tentatively reads TRBD1 or TRBD2 (5 bases each). V lost 0 bases to trimming and J lost 3 bases, with 6 bases between them. From germline, CDR1 is SGHRS and CDR2 YFSETQ. The CDR3 totals 13 residues. CDR3 sequence: CASSLGGEETQYF. DNA of the CDR3: TGCGCCAGCAGCTTGGGAGGGGAAGAGACCCAGTACTTC.

This clone was recorded only once. The J gene is TRBJ1-1, the V gene TRBV11-1, with D perhaps TRBD1 (5 bases). The CDR3 consists of 16 residues. Between the trimmed V and J ends, which lost 5 bases and 5 bases, there was a span of 21 bases. The V gene's germline CDR1 is SGHAT and CDR2 FQDESV (reference sequence). In nucleotides, the CDR3 is TGTGCCAGCAGCCTCACTCCCCACCAGGGTGAAACTGAAGCTTTCTTT. The encoded protein is CASSLTPHQGETEAFF.

CDR3 in DNA: TGTGCCAGCAGGCCCTCCGGGACACCAGGAAACACCATATATTTT. Translating it yields CASRPSGTPGNTIYF. This chain uses TRBV28 with TRBJ1-3; weak D call: TRBD1 (6 bases). Trimming stripped 6 bases from V and 4 bases from J, with 16 bases between. The CDR3 consists of 15 residues. The germline V gene encodes CDR1 MDHEN and CDR2 SYDVKM.

The chain employs TRBV15 and TRBJ1-1; no definite D call. The CDR3 length is 14 residues. V shed 1 base and J shed 3 bases, with 9 bases lying between them. In germline, CDR1 is LNHNV, CDR2 YYDKDF (reference sequence). The CDR3 DNA sequence: TGTGCCACCAGCAGAGGGATCGAGGACACTGAAGCTTTCTTT. It yields the protein CATSRGIEDTEAFF. The whole variable domain, filled in from reference TRBV15 and TRBJ1-1, reads DAMVIQNPRYQVTQFGKPVTLSCSQTLNHNVMYWYQQKSSQAPKLLFHYYDKDFNNEADTPDNFQSRRPNTSFCFLDIRSPGLGDTAMYLCATSRGIEDTEAFFGQGTRLTVV.

This chain joins TRBV19 and TRBJ1-1, with 7 nucleotides matching TRBD1. Germline-derived CDR1 and CDR2 are LNHDA and SQIVND (reference sequence). CDR3 length: 12 residues. V was pared by 10 bases and J by 6 bases, with 8 bases of the junction left unmatched. This chain's CDR3 is CAIPRGRAEAFF. The CDR3 nucleotides are TGTGCCATCCCGAGGGGGCGGGCTGAAGCTTTCTTT.

This chain links TRBV7-8 with TRBJ2-3, with 7 bases identical to TRBD1. The CDR3 covers 16 residues. The V gene end was trimmed by 3 bases and the J gene end by 3 bases; junction bases not matched to a gene: 9. Germline lookup yields CDR1 SGHVS and CDR2 FQNEAQ. The CDR3 loop is CASSLTGLGVTDTQYF. Written as DNA, the CDR3 is TGTGCCAGCAGCTTGACAGGGCTGGGAGTAACAGATACGCAGTATTTT.

The chain has TRBV19 and TRBJ2-3; TRBD1 is a possible D gene (5 bases). Trimming cost V 1 base and J 2 bases, with 13 bases left between them. This CDR3 has 16 amino acids. CDR1 is LNHDA, CDR2 SQIVND, per germline (reference sequence). CDR3 region: CASSIGQGTYTDTQYF. The CDR3 nucleotides read TGTGCCAGTAGTATAGGCCAGGGAACTTACACAGATACGCAGTATTTT.

The V call is TRBV3-1 (or the pseudogene TRBV3-2), the J call TRBJ1-4, with D possibly matching TRBD1 (6 bases). The germline CDR1 and CDR2 sequences are LGHDT and YNNKEL (reference sequence). The CDR3 is 15 amino acids. Trimming pared 4 bases from V and 3 bases from J, leaving 12 bases between. As DNA, the CDR3 is TGTGCCAGCAGCCCAACAGGGCCCTCTAATGAAAAACTGTTTTTT. It yields the protein CASSPTGPSNEKLFF.

J is TRBJ2-3 and V is TRBV6-5, with D possibly TRBD2 on 6 matching bases. The V end lost 7 bases, the J end lost 1 base, and 9 bases lay between the germline ends. CDR1 and CDR2 from the germline V gene are MNHEY and SVGAGI. This CDR3 is 13 amino acids long. CDR3 sequence reads: CASTASGTDTQYF. The CDR3 DNA follows: TGTGCCAGCACCGCTAGCGGCACAGATACGCAGTATTTT.